Each of the 8 T cell receptor beta chains below was sequenced from the same sample in a study of CD8 T cell repertoires and HIV-1 epitope variants. Antigens of these TCRs are unknown. The assay was immunoSEQ multiplex PCR, and TCRdb's table has in-frame clones only and misses some. The sample shows roughly 5,800 clones, approximately 70% of them seen only once. The sequenced sample consisted of cultured CD8+ T cells derived from PBMCs. Source of these receptors: a male donor with HIV.

CDR3 amino acids: CASSPPSNEQFF. The CDR3 coding sequence is TGTGCCAGCTCACCACCTAGCAATGAGCAGTTCTTC. The V call is TRBV18, the J call TRBJ2-1, with D hard to call. Germline lookup yields CDR1 KGHSH and CDR2 LQKENI. Trimming pared 0 bases from V and 6 bases from J, leaving 3 bases between. The CDR3 spans 12 residues.

The table lists this clone with a few counts. The chain uses TRBV4-2 and TRBJ1-2; D gene ambiguous. Trimming pared 0 bases from V and 2 bases from J, leaving 16 bases between. Germline values: CDR1 LGHNA, CDR2 YNFKEQ. The CDR3 loop spans 17 amino acids. The CDR3: CASSQEAGMTPNYGYTF. For the CDR3, the DNA is TGTGCCAGCAGCCAAGAGGCAGGCATGACCCCAAACTATGGCTACACCTTC.

This chain links TRBV20-1 with TRBJ1-1; maybe TRBD1 (5 bases). Looked up from germline, CDR1 is DFQATT and CDR2 is SNEGSKA (reference sequence). Trimming pared 5 bases from V and 8 bases from J, leaving 12 bases between. The CDR3 runs 11 residues. The CDR3 DNA sequence: TGCAGTGCTGGGGACGGAGTCGAAGCTTTCTTT. It codes for CSAGDGVEAFF.

The rearrangement links TRBV7-8 to TRBJ2-3, with D maybe TRBD2 (6 bases). The V end was cut by 2 bases, the J end by 2 bases, with 23 bases between. Germline CDR1 reads SGHVS; CDR2 reads FQNEAQ. The CDR3 is 19 amino acids. The chain's CDR3 is CASSLNPRSSSAFTDTQYF. The CDR3 nucleotides read TGTGCCAGCAGCTTAAACCCTAGGTCCTCTAGCGCTTTCACAGATACGCAGTATTTT.

The DNA for the CDR3 is TGCGCCAGCAGCTTGGCGGGGGAGACCCAGTACTTC. This encodes CASSLAGETQYF. The V and J genes are TRBV5-1 and TRBJ2-5, with D possibly matching TRBD2 (5 bases). This CDR3 comprises 12 residues. Germline CDR1 and CDR2: SGHRS and YFSETQ. Deletions cut 0 bases from V and 5 bases from J, with 5 bases between.

V and J are TRBV2 and TRBJ2-7; a possible D gene is TRBD1 (6 bases). Germline lookup yields CDR1 SNHLY and CDR2 FYNNEI. Trimming stripped 4 bases from V and 4 bases from J, with 14 bases between. The CDR3 has 14 residues. CDR3 loop: CASSGRGTLYEQYF. DNA of the CDR3: TGTGCCAGCAGTGGAAGGGGGACACTGTACGAGCAGTACTTC. The full variable domain, completed using reference TRBV2 and TRBJ2-7, is EPEVTQTPSHQVTQMGQEVILRCVPISNHLYFYWYRQILGQKVEFLVSFYNNEISEKSEIFDDQFSVERPDGSNFTLKIRSTKLEDSAMYFCASSGRGTLYEQYFGPGTRLTVT.

A few counts support this clone. This chain links TRBV28 with TRBJ1-2; tentative D call: TRBD1 (6 bases). Germline V gene data show CDR1 as MDHEN and CDR2 as SYDVKM. The CDR3 spans 14 residues. Trimming shortened V by 3 bases and J by 5 bases, and 13 bases separated the two germline ends. The CDR3, as DNA: TGTGCCAGCAGTTTGGTGGGGGCGGGATATGGCTACACCTTC. It is translated as CASSLVGAGYGYTF.

V is TRBV28 and J is TRBJ2-1; D unclear. CDR3 length: 10 residues. V lost 11 bases and J lost 5, with 7 bases in between. Germline CDR1 is MDHEN and CDR2 is SYDVKM. CDR3 sequence reads: CASGNNEQFF. CDR3 DNA sequence: TGTGCCTCCGGAAACAATGAGCAGTTCTTC.